These 3 T cell receptor beta chains share one sample of origin, sequenced in a study of human T cells and chemical hapten exposure. Time point of the sample: pre-sensitization, week 0. Specified treatment: therapeutic diphenylcyclopropenone sensitization with weekly scalp DPC. Each CDR3 protein is one row after TCRdb ran MiXCR on the RACE reads. The sample has tens of thousands of distinct CDR3 sequences, roughly 11% seen once. The sample in question was whole blood, obtained in connection with sensitization to the hapten diphenylcyclopropenone (DPC). Receptors were obtained from a woman aged 45 to 65 with alopecia areata. Some clones in this sample may be carry-over from other donors' samples.

This clonotype came up many times. The chain is built from TRBV2 and TRBJ2-4; D not resolved. Trimming cost V 3 bases and J 1 base, with 4 bases left between them. CDR1 and CDR2 (germline): SNHLY, FYNNEI. CDR3 length: 13 residues. The CDR3: CASSEGAKNIQYF. The CDR3 DNA follows: TGTGCCAGCAGTGAGGGGGCCAAAAACATTCAGTACTTC.

This clonotype has only a few counts. This sequence joins TRBV29-1 and TRBJ2-5, with 7 nucleotides matching TRBD2. The CDR3 length is 12 residues. CDR1 is SQVTM, CDR2 ANQGSEA, per germline. Unmatched junction bases numbered 1, after V lost 4 bases and J lost 2 bases. In DNA form, the CDR3 reads TGCAGCGTTGGCGGGGGTCAAGAGACCCAGTACTTC. It yields the protein CSVGGGQETQYF.

This clonotype was recorded many times. The chain recombines TRBV29-1 with TRBJ2-1; 9 bases align to TRBD2. The CDR3 runs to 15 residues. CDR1 SQVTM and CDR2 ANQGSEA come from the germline V gene. V was pared by 4 bases and J by 2 bases, with 6 bases of the junction left unmatched. The CDR3 coding sequence is TGCAGCGTTGTAGGCGGGAGGGAAACCTACAATGAGCAGTTCTTC. Encoded protein: CSVVGGRETYNEQFF.